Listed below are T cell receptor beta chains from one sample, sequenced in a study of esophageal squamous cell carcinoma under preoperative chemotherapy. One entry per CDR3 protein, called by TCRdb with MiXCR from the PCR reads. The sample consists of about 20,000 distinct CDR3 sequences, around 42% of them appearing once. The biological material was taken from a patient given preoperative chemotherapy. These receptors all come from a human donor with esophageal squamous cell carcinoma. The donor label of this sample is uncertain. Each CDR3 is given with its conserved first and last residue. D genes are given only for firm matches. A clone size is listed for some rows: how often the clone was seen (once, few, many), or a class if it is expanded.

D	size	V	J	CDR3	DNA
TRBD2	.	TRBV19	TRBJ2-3	CASIQREGLLANTDEQYF	TGTGCCAGTATCCAGCGGGAGGGCCTACTTGCGAACACAGATGAGCAGTATTTT
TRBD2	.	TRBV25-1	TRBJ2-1	CASSVSGTSGAVSGRAFYRNEQFF	TGTGCCAGCAGTGTGTCCGGGACCTCGGGAGCGGTTAGCGGGAGGGCCTTTTACCGCAATGAGCAGTTCTTC
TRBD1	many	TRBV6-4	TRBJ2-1	CASSADRGPYNEQFF	TGTGCCAGCAGTGCAGACAGGGGCCCTTACAATGAGCAGTTCTTC
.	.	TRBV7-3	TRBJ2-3	CASSLSAQQDTQYF	TGTGCCAGCAGCCTATCGGCCCAACAAGATACGCAGTATTTT
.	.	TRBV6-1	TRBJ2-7	CASSEEGWSYEQYF	TGTGCCAGCAGTGAAGAGGGGTGGTCCTACGAGCAGTACTTC
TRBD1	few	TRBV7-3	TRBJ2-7	CASSLTGTGVYEQYF	TGTGCCAGCAGCTTAACCGGGACAGGGGTCTACGAGCAGTACTTC
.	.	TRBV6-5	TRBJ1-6	CASSYRGSSSPLHF	TGTGCCAGCAGTTATAGGGGTTCGAGTTCACCCCTCCACTTT
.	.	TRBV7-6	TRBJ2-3	CASSRINGADTQYF	TGTGCCAGCAGCCGAATTAACGGGGCAGATACGCAGTATTTT
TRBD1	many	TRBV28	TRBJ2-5	CASSRDSIEQYF	TGTGCCAGCAGCCGGGACAGTATTGAGCAGTACTTC
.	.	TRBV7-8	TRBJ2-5	CASSLGGTTQYF	TGTGCCAGTAGCTTAGGGGGGACGACCCAGTATTTC
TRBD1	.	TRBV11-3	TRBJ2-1	CASSLTGTGGNEQFF	TGTGCCAGCAGCTTGACCGGGACAGGGGGCAATGAGCAGTTCTTC
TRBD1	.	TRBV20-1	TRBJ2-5	CSAWTGGAGETQYF	TGCAGTGCTTGGACAGGGGGCGCGGGAGAGACCCAGTACTTC
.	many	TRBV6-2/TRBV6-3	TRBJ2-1	CASRMSSYNEQFF	TGTGCCAGCAGGATGAGCTCCTACAATGAGCAGTTCTTC
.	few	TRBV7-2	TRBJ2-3	CASSSRDRVGSDTQYF	TGTGCCAGCAGCTCCCGGGACCGAGTGGGGTCGGATACGCAGTATTTT
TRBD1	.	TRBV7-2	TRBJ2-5	CASSPSVGGRQYF	TGTGCCAGCAGTCCAAGTGTAGGGGGCCGACAGTACTTC
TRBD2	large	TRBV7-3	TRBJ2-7	CASSSEPTSVYEQYF	TGTGCCAGCAGCTCCGAGCCGACTAGCGTCTACGAGCAGTACTTC
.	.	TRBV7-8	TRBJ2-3	CASSLTGSRKDTQYF	TGTGCCAGCAGCTTAACGGGGAGTAGGAAGGATACGCAGTATTTC
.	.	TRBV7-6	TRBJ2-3	CASSSGRSLYF	TGTGCCAGCAGCTCGGGACGCTCCCTGTATTTT
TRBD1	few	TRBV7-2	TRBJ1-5	CASSRQGGNQPQHF	TGTGCCAGCAGCCGACAGGGGGGCAATCAGCCCCAGCATTTT